Presented here are 28 T cell receptor beta chains from one specimen sequenced in a study of cytomegalovirus exposure and HLA in healthy donors. The PCR employed 60 Vbeta primers together with 13 Jbeta primers. The data were produced by immunoSEQ multiplex PCR, yet TCRdb's version contains in-frame clones alone and is incomplete. The table has over 60,000 clones, more than 70% seen once. The sequencing sample was made of PBMCs. The receptors come from a woman in her twenties or thirties in good health and CMV-seronegative.

CDR3 coding DNA: TGTGCCAGCAGCTTAGCCCACCAGGGACAGAGCTACGAGCAGTACTTC. Translation gives CASSLAHQGQSYEQYF. The rearrangement uses TRBV7-9 and TRBJ2-5; 7 bases line up with TRBD1. The J call could be wrong; TRBJ2-7 is a better fit for the DNA end. The CDR3 has 16 residues. Looked up from germline, CDR1 is SEHNR and CDR2 is FQNEAQ (reference sequence).

CDR3: CASSSTSGRTSNEQFF. In nucleotides, the CDR3 is TGTGCCAGCAGCTCTACTAGCGGGAGGACGAGCAATGAGCAGTTCTTC. The chain carries TRBV7-9 and TRBJ2-1; 12 nucleotides align to TRBD2. The CDR3 is 16 amino acids. Per the germline V gene, CDR1 is SEHNR and CDR2 is FQNEAQ (reference sequence). V gave up 4 bases and J gave up 6 bases; unmatched junction bases: 7.

This CDR3 reads CASSFSLSRQTYNEQFF. For the CDR3, the DNA is TGTGCCAGCAGTTTCTCCTTGTCGAGGCAGACGTACAATGAGCAGTTCTTC. This rearrangement joins TRBV27 to TRBJ2-1, with D unresolved. V dropped 3 bases and J dropped 4 bases, with 19 bases sitting between them. The CDR3 length is 17 residues. CDR1 and CDR2 from the germline V gene are MNHEY and SMNVEV (reference sequence).

J is TRBJ2-1 and V is TRBV6-6; 11 bases align to TRBD2. The CDR3 contains 15 residues. The V segment lost 6 bases and the J segment 7 bases; nucleotides outside the gene matches: 8. CDR1 is MNHNY and CDR2 is SVGAGI in the germline V gene (reference sequence). The CDR3 reads CASSAIAGGPNEQFF. The CDR3 DNA reads TGTGCCAGCAGCGCTATAGCGGGAGGGCCGAATGAGCAGTTCTTC.

V is TRBV25-1 and J is TRBJ2-2; TRBD1 is a possible D gene (6 bases). Germline V CDR1 and CDR2: MGHDK, SYGVNS. Deletions cut 5 bases from V and 5 bases from J, with 15 bases between. The CDR3 runs 15 residues. The CDR3 protein is CASSLNRDITGELFF. Written as DNA, the CDR3 is TGTGCCAGCAGTCTTAACAGGGATATTACCGGGGAGCTGTTTTTT.

The chain combines TRBV27 with TRBJ2-7; TRBD2 matches at 16 bases. The CDR3 covers 14 residues. Trimming removed 6 bases from V and 12 bases from J; junction bases left unmatched: 8. Germline V CDR1 and CDR2: MNHEY, SMNVEV (reference sequence). DNA for the CDR3: TGTGCCAGCAGCCCGGGACTAGCGGGAGGGGCGGCGTACGTC. Amino acid sequence: CASSPGLAGGAAYV.

The V and J genes are TRBV18 and TRBJ2-1, with 9 bases aligning to TRBD2. The V gene end was trimmed by 0 bases and the J gene end by 4 bases; junction bases not matched to a gene: 10. Germline V lookup: CDR1 KGHSH, CDR2 LQKENI. The CDR3 is made up of 18 amino acids. CDR3 sequence reads: CASSPPVWTSEEYNEQFF. The CDR3 bases are TGTGCCAGCTCACCACCGGTCTGGACTAGCGAGGAATACAATGAGCAGTTCTTC. The variable domain in full, completed from reference TRBV18 and TRBJ2-1, reads NAGVMQNPRHLVRRRGQEARLRCSPMKGHSHVYWYRQLPEEGLKFMVYLQKENIIDESGMPKERFSAEFPKEGPSILRIQQVVRGDSAAYFCASSPPVWTSEEYNEQFFGPGTRLTVL.

This chain links TRBV5-1 with TRBJ1-6, with 7 bases identical to TRBD1. The CDR3 covers 13 residues. Germline V gene lookup returns CDR1 SGHRS and CDR2 YFSETQ. V lost 8 bases to trimming and J lost 8 bases; unmatched junction nucleotides: 7. The CDR3 is CASRRQGDSPLHF. In DNA, the CDR3 is TGCGCCAGTCGTCGACAGGGTGATTCACCCCTCCACTTT.

This chain joins TRBV30 and TRBJ2-5; TRBD1 matches at 10 bases. J was trimmed by 0 bases and V by 0 bases; bases with no gene match: 4. The CDR3 covers 16 residues. Germline CDR1 reads GTSNPN; CDR2 reads SVGIG (reference sequence). CDR3 residues: CAWSVGTGVYQETQYF. The CDR3 DNA follows: TGTGCCTGGAGTGTGGGGACAGGGGTCTACCAAGAGACCCAGTACTTC.

CDR3 nucleotide sequence: TGTGCCTGGAGTCAAAGACTAGAGGCTTTCTTT. This codes for CAWSQRLEAFF. The chain uses TRBV30 and TRBJ1-1; D uncertain. Trimming pared 2 bases from V and 11 bases from J, leaving 12 bases between. CDR3 length: 11 residues. Germline lookup yields CDR1 GTSNPN and CDR2 SVGIG (reference sequence).

This chain connects TRBV6-5 to TRBJ2-5, with D possibly matching TRBD1 (6 bases). CDR3 size: 14 residues. Trimming stripped 5 bases from V and 1 base from J, with 11 bases between. Per germline, CDR1 MNHEY and CDR2 SVGAGI. CDR3 nucleotide sequence: TGTGCCAGCAGTCTGGACAGTTTCCAAGAGACCCAGTACTTC. It is translated as CASSLDSFQETQYF.

V gene TRBV12-5 combines with J gene TRBJ1-1, with D perhaps TRBD1 (5 bases). CDR1 is LGHNT and CDR2 is FRNRAP in the germline V gene. V dropped 7 bases and J dropped 6 bases, with 15 bases sitting between them. This CDR3 is 13 amino acids long. Here the CDR3 reads CASAPGHRSEAFF. The DNA of the CDR3 is TGTGCTAGTGCCCCAGGACACCGGTCTGAAGCTTTCTTT. Full variable domain (missing parts from reference TRBV12-5 and TRBJ1-1): DARVTQTPRHKVTEMGQEVTMRCQPILGHNTVFWYRQTMMQGLELLAYFRNRAPLDDSGMPKDRFSAEMPDATLATLKIQPSEPRDSAVYFCASAPGHRSEAFFGQGTRLTVV.

J is TRBJ2-1 and V is TRBV10-3, with 11 bases fitting TRBD2. In germline, CDR1 is ENHRY, CDR2 SYGVKD. The CDR3 covers 14 residues. Trimming cost V 8 bases and J 16 bases; bases outside gene matches: 16. In DNA, the CDR3 is TGTGCCATCCCGGAGAGGTGGCTAGCGGGGGGATCTTTCTTC. As protein: CAIPERWLAGGSFF.

The rearrangement joins TRBV5-1 to TRBJ2-7; maybe TRBD1 (5 bases). V was clipped by 4 bases and J by 0 bases, with 17 bases between them. This CDR3 comprises 16 residues. Per the germline V gene, CDR1 is SGHRS and CDR2 is YFSETQ. CDR3 sequence (DNA): TGCGCCAGCAGCCCCCGGAGACAGCTTACCTCCTACGAGCAGTACTTC. Translated, it gives CASSPRRQLTSYEQYF.

The chain carries TRBV13 and TRBJ1-1; no definite D call. Germline-derived CDR1 and CDR2 are PRHDT and FYEKMQ (reference sequence). The CDR3 has 15 residues. Trimming removed 4 bases at V and 4 bases at J, with 16 bases between. The CDR3 sequence is CASSSLSFTATEAFF. CDR3 in DNA: TGTGCCAGCAGCTCACTATCCTTTACCGCCACTGAAGCTTTCTTT.

The chain recombines TRBV6-5 with TRBJ2-7; 12 bases fit TRBD1. This CDR3 is 14 amino acids long. The ends lost 6 bases at V and 7 bases at J; junction bases unmatched: 7. Germline CDR1 is MNHEY and CDR2 is SVGAGI. CDR3 nucleotides: TGTGCCAGCAGGAGGGGGACAGGGGGCGGGGAGCAGTACGTC. Translation: CASRRGTGGGEQYV.

The chain employs TRBV28 and TRBJ2-2; 14 bases are shared with TRBD2. The CDR3 runs to 20 residues. Unmatched junction bases numbered 12, after V lost 4 bases and J lost 2 bases. Germline assignment: CDR1 MDHEN and CDR2 SYDVKM. CDR3 coding DNA: TGTGCCAGCAGTTCGTCCTCGGGACTAGCGGGAGCCATTAACACCGGGGAGCTGTTTTTT. The encoded protein is CASSSSSGLAGAINTGELFF.

A single count supports this clone. V usage is TRBV28 and J usage is TRBJ2-1, with a tentative D call TRBD2 (6 bases). CDR3 length equals 18 residues. Germline V CDR1 and CDR2: MDHEN, SYDVKM. Trimming took off 5 bases at V and 6 bases at J, with 26 bases between the two ends. Here the CDR3 reads CASSPEEGLYFERNEQFF. The CDR3 nucleotides are TGTGCCAGCAGTCCCGAGGAGGGATTGTATTTTGAGCGCAATGAGCAGTTCTTC.

The gene calls are TRBV7-2 and TRBJ1-3; D uncertain. The CDR3 totals 15 residues. With 0 bases removed from V and 4 bases from J, the gap between germline ends came to 10 bases. Germline loops: CDR1 SGHTA, CDR2 FQGNSA. CDR3 coding DNA: TGTGCCAGCAGCTTAGCCCAACCGGAGGGAAACACCATATATTTT. It is translated as CASSLAQPEGNTIYF.

The chain recombines TRBV4-1 with TRBJ2-1; the D gene is possibly TRBD1 (5 bases). The V gene lost 0 bases and the J gene lost 2 bases, with 8 bases spanning the gap. The CDR3 loop spans 15 amino acids. Germline loops: CDR1 MGHRA, CDR2 YSYEKL. In DNA form, the CDR3 reads TGCGCCAGCAGCCAAGATTCGGACACCTACAATGAGCAGTTCTTC. This gives the protein CASSQDSDTYNEQFF.

The rearrangement joins TRBV7-6 to TRBJ2-1, with 8 positions matching TRBD1. The CDR3 loop spans 16 amino acids. The germline CDR1 and CDR2 sequences are SGHVS and FNYEAQ. V lost 5 bases and J lost 4; bases outside the gene matches: 10. CDR3 coding DNA: TGTGCCAGCAGCCATTCCGACAGGGGCTCATACAATGAGCAGTTCTTC. It translates to CASSHSDRGSYNEQFF.

The chain couples TRBV6-4 to TRBJ2-1, with D tentatively TRBD2 (6 bases). Germline V gene data show CDR1 as MRHNA and CDR2 as SNTAGT. V was trimmed by 5 bases and J by 5 bases, leaving 13 bases between them. The CDR3 contains 14 residues. The CDR3 nucleotides are TGTGCCAGCAGTCAGGAGGCGGGAAACAATGAGCAGTTCTTC. Translation gives CASSQEAGNNEQFF.

CDR3 in amino acids: CASSESIRRRAGGPVNEQFF. The CDR3 nucleotides are TGCGCCAGCAGTGAGTCGATTCGACGGCGGGCGGGAGGGCCGGTCAATGAGCAGTTCTTC. The rearrangement links TRBV10-2 to TRBJ2-1, with TRBD2 identical over 9 bases. With V trimmed by 0 bases and J by 6 bases, 18 bases remained unmatched. The CDR3 extends over 20 amino acids. Germline values: CDR1 WSHSY, CDR2 SAAADI.

The J gene is TRBJ2-3, the V gene TRBV7-9; the match to TRBD2 covers 8 bases. The germline V gene encodes CDR1 SEHNR and CDR2 FQNEAQ (reference sequence). The CDR3 contains 16 residues. With V trimmed by 3 bases and J by 2 bases, 7 bases remained unmatched. The CDR3 loop reads CASSLSASGYTDTQYF. For the CDR3, the DNA is TGTGCCAGCAGCTTGTCCGCTAGCGGGTACACAGATACGCAGTATTTT.

The chain links TRBV2 to TRBJ2-5; D is perhaps TRBD1 (7 bases). Germline-derived CDR1 and CDR2 are SNHLY and FYNNEI. This CDR3 contains 15 residues. V was clipped by 5 bases and J by 1 base, with 14 bases between them. This chain's CDR3 is CASSINRGGQETQYF. The CDR3 DNA reads TGTGCCAGCAGTATAAACAGGGGAGGCCAAGAGACCCAGTACTTC.

The rearrangement uses TRBV5-4 and TRBJ2-7, with 10 bases lining up with TRBD2. Trimming at V came to 3 bases and at J to 2 bases, leaving 5 bases not matched to a gene. The CDR3 has 15 amino acids. Germline values: CDR1 SGHNT, CDR2 YYREEE (reference sequence). CDR3 DNA sequence: TGTGCCAGCAGCTCTCCTAGCGGGGGACCCTACGAGCAGTACTTC. Its protein product is CASSSPSGGPYEQYF.

V gene TRBV6-4 combines with J gene TRBJ2-2, with TRBD1 matching 9 bases. The V gene's germline CDR1 is MRHNA and CDR2 SNTAGT. V was clipped by 4 bases and J by 7 bases; unmatched bases: 10. The CDR3 runs 16 residues. Here the CDR3 DNA reads TGTGCCAGCAGTGGCTGGCACAGGGGGCAGGGCGGGGAGCTGTTTTTT. Its protein is CASSGWHRGQGGELFF.

The chain carries TRBV28 and TRBJ2-1; 7 bases map to TRBD2. Germline assignment: CDR1 MDHEN and CDR2 SYDVKM. CDR3 size: 15 residues. Germline trimming cut 10 bases from V and 9 bases from J; bases unmatched to any gene: 18. The CDR3 reads CATTGGSGIPSEQFF. CDR3 DNA: TGTGCCACTACTGGGGGGAGCGGGATACCCAGTGAGCAGTTCTTC.